This TCR beta chain was recovered during a study of Tregs in tolerant kidney transplant recipients. Study-wide background: Mixed chimerism was transient after nonmyeloablative marrow transplants from related graft donors.

The CDR3 covers 15 residues. V dropped 3 bases and J dropped 5; count of bases not matched to a gene: 8. CDR1 is SGHRS and CDR2 is YFSETQ in the germline V gene. TCRdb's table, derived via immunoSEQ multiplex PCR, lists solely in-frame clones and lacks some. The table includes approximately 75,000 clones, approximately 90% detected once. CD4+CD25+CD127- Tregs, CD4+CD25- non-Tregs, CD4 and CD8 cells were sorted. Worth noting for this clone: Its antigen remains unidentified.

Findings of the study overall: Tolerant patients' donor-specific Tregs expanded beyond overall Tregs, suggesting antigen-driven growth.

This TCR was sampled from a human donor who received a combined kidney and bone marrow transplant. The rearrangement uses TRBV5-1 and TRBJ1-1; 9 bases fit TRBD1. The sample in question was Tregs from blood, obtained before the transplant. In DNA form, the CDR3 reads TGCGCCAGCAGCTCGGGGACAGGGAGAGATACTGAAGCTTTCTTT. It translates to CASSSGTGRDTEAFF.